The 21 T cell receptor beta chains below come from one sample, sequenced in a study of blood T cell repertoires in COVID-19. Using immunoSEQ multiplex PCR, the repertoire was profiled, and TCRdb retains in-frame clones only, with some absent. The table records 120,000 or so clones, about 83% of them present only once. Material: peripheral blood. The receptors were sampled from a man aged 60 to 75 with acute or convalescent COVID-19.

The chain uses TRBV7-9 and TRBJ2-5; 7 bases fit TRBD2. Germline V lookup: CDR1 SEHNR, CDR2 FQNEAQ (reference sequence). The CDR3 contains 17 residues. V was clipped by 5 bases and J by 1 base; unmatched bases: 13. CDR3 residues: CASSPNLGGTIQETQYF. Written as DNA, the CDR3 is TGTGCCAGCAGCCCTAACCTTGGCGGGACTATCCAAGAGACCCAGTACTTC.

The rearrangement joins TRBV10-2 to TRBJ2-3; maybe TRBD2 (6 bases). The germline CDR1 and CDR2 sequences are WSHSY and SAAADI. The CDR3 runs 14 residues. Trimming took 6 bases from V and 4 from J, leaving 14 bases between them. The DNA of the CDR3 is TGCGCCAGCAGCCCTCCGACGGGGGCAGATACGCAGTATTTT. Translation: CASSPPTGADTQYF.

V is TRBV24-1 and J is TRBJ2-1; D is possibly TRBD2 (6 bases). CDR3 length: 12 amino acids. The germline V gene encodes CDR1 KGHDR and CDR2 SFDVKD. Trimming cost V 5 bases and J 5 bases, with 6 bases left between them. DNA for the CDR3: TGTGCCACCAGTGGGGGGGACAATGAGCAGTTCTTC. Its translation: CATSGGDNEQFF.

The chain combines TRBV7-2 with TRBJ1-5; D perhaps matches TRBD1 (5 bases). The V and J ends lost 5 bases and 7 bases respectively, with 15 bases between them. CDR3 size: 14 residues. The germline CDR1 and CDR2 sequences are SGHTA and FQGNSA. CDR3 bases: TGTGCCAGCAGCCCCGCCGGGGGGGGACAGCCCCAGCATTTT. This gives the protein CASSPAGGGQPQHF.

For the CDR3, the DNA is TGTGCCAGCAGCCCCGGGGGAGGGTTGGGACAAGAGACCCAGTACTTC. This codes for CASSPGGGLGQETQYF. This rearrangement joins TRBV11-2 to TRBJ2-5; 7 nucleotides line up with TRBD2. From germline, CDR1 is SGHAT and CDR2 FQNNGV. This CDR3 has 16 residues. Trimming cost V 5 bases and J 2 bases; bases outside gene matches: 11.

This clone was counted once. This chain's CDR3 is CASSFTSGSQISYEQYF. The DNA for the CDR3 is TGTGCCAGCAGCTTCACTAGCGGGAGCCAGATCTCCTACGAGCAGTACTTC. The chain employs TRBV11-2 and TRBJ2-7; TRBD2 aligns across 11 bases. The CDR3 is made up of 17 amino acids. Germline CDR1 reads SGHAT; CDR2 reads FQNNGV. J gave up 0 bases and V 3 bases, and 7 bases lay outside the gene matches. The whole variable domain, filled in from reference TRBV11-2 and TRBJ2-7, reads EAGVAQSPRYKIIEKRQSVAFWCNPISGHATLYWYQQILGQGPKLLIQFQNNGVVDDSQLPKDRFSAERLKGVDSTLKIQPAKLEDSAVYLCASSFTSGSQISYEQYFGPGTRLTVT.

The chain recombines TRBV5-1 with TRBJ2-7, with D possibly TRBD1 on 6 matching bases. The CDR3 covers 15 residues. Trimming cost V 4 bases and J 0 bases, with 14 bases left between them. Germline CDR1 SGHRS, CDR2 YFSETQ. The DNA for the CDR3 is TGCGCCAGCAGCAAGGGACACGGAGGCTCCTACGAGCAGTACTTC. This codes for CASSKGHGGSYEQYF.

This chain joins TRBV3-1 (or the pseudogene TRBV3-2) and TRBJ2-3, with D maybe TRBD2 (6 bases). The germline V gene encodes CDR1 LGHDT and CDR2 YNNKEL (reference sequence). V lost 7 bases, J lost 8 bases, and 13 bases lay in between. This CDR3 contains 12 residues. CDR3 in DNA: TGTGCCAGCACCCCCGACGGGGGTACGCAGTATTTT. Its translation is CASTPDGGTQYF.

The V call is TRBV5-1, the J call TRBJ2-2; no definite D call. The CDR3 has 16 amino acids. Germline CDR1 and CDR2: SGHRS and YFSETQ. V lost 7 bases, J lost 0 bases, and 16 bases lay in between. The CDR3 bases are TGCGCCAGCGGTACGCTACTACCTGCGAACACCGGGGAGCTGTTTTTT. Amino acid sequence: CASGTLLPANTGELFF.

The gene calls are TRBV5-4 and TRBJ2-1, with TRBD1 as a possible D gene (6 bases). Trimming removed 0 bases from V and 7 bases from J, with 8 bases in between. CDR1 is SGHNT, CDR2 YYREEE, per germline (reference sequence). This CDR3 spans 13 amino acids. The CDR3 sequence: CASSLGGPNEQFF. In DNA form, the CDR3 reads TGTGCCAGCAGCTTGGGGGGGCCTAATGAGCAGTTCTTC.

This clone was recorded a few times. V is TRBV5-6 and J is TRBJ1-1; 7 bases map to TRBD1. The CDR3 extends over 17 amino acids. J was trimmed by 0 bases and V by 2 bases; bases with no gene match: 10. Germline V gene lookup returns CDR1 SGHDT and CDR2 YYEEEE. The CDR3 reads CASSLHDRALMNTEAFF. DNA of the CDR3: TGTGCCAGCAGCTTACACGACAGGGCTCTAATGAACACTGAAGCTTTCTTT.

The V and J genes are TRBV4-2 and TRBJ1-2; a weak D match, TRBD1 (5 bases). V was clipped by 1 base and J by 4 bases, with 10 bases between them. This CDR3 has 14 residues. The germline V gene has CDR1 LGHNA and CDR2 YNFKEQ. CDR3 in amino acids: CASSQVGLSYGYTF. The CDR3 DNA is TGTGCCAGCAGCCAAGTGGGGCTGAGCTATGGCTACACCTTC.

This chain links TRBV24-1 with TRBJ2-2, with 7 bases lining up with TRBD1. The CDR3 has 16 amino acids. Germline V gene lookup returns CDR1 KGHDR and CDR2 SFDVKD. Trimming cost V 0 bases and J 3 bases; bases outside gene matches: 3. Here the CDR3 reads CATSDLEGADTGELFF. In nucleotides, the CDR3 is TGTGCCACCAGTGATTTGGAGGGGGCGGACACCGGGGAGCTGTTTTTT.

J is TRBJ1-1 and V is TRBV24-1, with D tentatively TRBD1 (6 bases). CDR1 and CDR2 from the germline V gene are KGHDR and SFDVKD. This CDR3 has 15 residues. Trimming left V 1 base short and J 2 bases short, with 10 bases between. The CDR3 here is CATSDFGGPNTEAFF. In DNA form, the CDR3 reads TGTGCCACCAGTGATTTCGGGGGGCCTAACACTGAAGCTTTCTTT.

The chain uses TRBV27 and TRBJ1-2; possibly TRBD1 for D (5 bases). This CDR3 has 13 amino acids. V lost 4 bases and J 8 bases, leaving 14 bases between the germline ends. CDR1 is MNHEY, CDR2 SMNVEV, per germline (reference sequence). Written as DNA, the CDR3 is TGTGCCAGCAGTTCGACGGGGGTCAGGGGCTACACCTTC. Translating it yields CASSSTGVRGYTF.

The chain employs TRBV5-1 and TRBJ1-1; weak D call: TRBD1 (5 bases). The V gene lost 6 bases and the J gene lost 7 bases, with 16 bases spanning the gap. Germline V lookup: CDR1 SGHRS, CDR2 YFSETQ. CDR3 size: 13 residues. CDR3 region: CASTSGGKVEAFF. The DNA for the CDR3 is TGCGCCAGCACCTCGGGGGGGAAAGTTGAAGCTTTCTTT.

This rearrangement joins TRBV19 to TRBJ2-2; 7 nucleotides agree with TRBD1. In germline, CDR1 is LNHDA, CDR2 SQIVND (reference sequence). The CDR3 spans 16 residues. Trimming took 4 bases from V and 4 from J; bases not matched to a gene: 9. The DNA for the CDR3 is TGTGCCAGTAGTACCCGACAGGGAAGGGGCACCGGGGAGCTGTTTTTT. Translation: CASSTRQGRGTGELFF.

The chain is built from TRBV6-1 and TRBJ1-1; D might be TRBD1 (6 bases). The CDR3 has 14 residues. Germline V CDR1 and CDR2: MNHNS, SASEGT. Trimming cost V 1 base and J 2 bases, with 8 bases left between them. The CDR3 DNA sequence: TGTGCCAGCAGTGAAGACAGGGCCAACACTGAAGCTTTCTTT. As protein: CASSEDRANTEAFF.

This clone was counted a single time. The chain has TRBV28 and TRBJ2-7; 10 bases line up with TRBD1. Germline CDR1 and CDR2: MDHEN and SYDVKM. Trimming at V came to 5 bases and at J to 4 bases, leaving 8 bases not matched to a gene. The CDR3 contains 15 residues. CDR3 amino acids: CASSAPGTGAYEQYF. The CDR3, as DNA: TGTGCCAGCAGTGCCCCCGGGACAGGGGCATACGAGCAGTACTTC. Based on the CDR3 plus reference TRBV28 and TRBJ2-7, the full variable domain is DVKVTQSSRYLVKRTGEKVFLECVQDMDHENMFWYRQDPGLGLRLIYFSYDVKMKEKGDIPEGYSVSREKKERFSLILESASTNQTSMYLCASSAPGTGAYEQYFGPGTRLTVT.

The CDR3 bases are TGTGCCAGCAGTTTAGGGGACAGGGTGGGAGAGCAGTACTTC. This translates into CASSLGDRVGEQYF. The chain joins TRBV27 to TRBJ2-7; 9 positions agree with TRBD1. CDR3 size: 14 residues. Germline lookup yields CDR1 MNHEY and CDR2 SMNVEV (reference sequence). V lost 2 bases, J lost 7 bases, and 6 bases stayed unmatched.

The rearrangement links TRBV24-1 to TRBJ2-3; TRBD1 aligns across 8 bases. Germline assignment: CDR1 KGHDR and CDR2 SFDVKD. The CDR3 has 18 residues. Trimming took 3 bases from V and 4 from J; bases not matched to a gene: 14. Here the CDR3 DNA reads TGTGCCACCAGTGATAATTCCCTGAGCGGACAGGGATCAGATACGCAGTATTTT. It encodes CATSDNSLSGQGSDTQYF.